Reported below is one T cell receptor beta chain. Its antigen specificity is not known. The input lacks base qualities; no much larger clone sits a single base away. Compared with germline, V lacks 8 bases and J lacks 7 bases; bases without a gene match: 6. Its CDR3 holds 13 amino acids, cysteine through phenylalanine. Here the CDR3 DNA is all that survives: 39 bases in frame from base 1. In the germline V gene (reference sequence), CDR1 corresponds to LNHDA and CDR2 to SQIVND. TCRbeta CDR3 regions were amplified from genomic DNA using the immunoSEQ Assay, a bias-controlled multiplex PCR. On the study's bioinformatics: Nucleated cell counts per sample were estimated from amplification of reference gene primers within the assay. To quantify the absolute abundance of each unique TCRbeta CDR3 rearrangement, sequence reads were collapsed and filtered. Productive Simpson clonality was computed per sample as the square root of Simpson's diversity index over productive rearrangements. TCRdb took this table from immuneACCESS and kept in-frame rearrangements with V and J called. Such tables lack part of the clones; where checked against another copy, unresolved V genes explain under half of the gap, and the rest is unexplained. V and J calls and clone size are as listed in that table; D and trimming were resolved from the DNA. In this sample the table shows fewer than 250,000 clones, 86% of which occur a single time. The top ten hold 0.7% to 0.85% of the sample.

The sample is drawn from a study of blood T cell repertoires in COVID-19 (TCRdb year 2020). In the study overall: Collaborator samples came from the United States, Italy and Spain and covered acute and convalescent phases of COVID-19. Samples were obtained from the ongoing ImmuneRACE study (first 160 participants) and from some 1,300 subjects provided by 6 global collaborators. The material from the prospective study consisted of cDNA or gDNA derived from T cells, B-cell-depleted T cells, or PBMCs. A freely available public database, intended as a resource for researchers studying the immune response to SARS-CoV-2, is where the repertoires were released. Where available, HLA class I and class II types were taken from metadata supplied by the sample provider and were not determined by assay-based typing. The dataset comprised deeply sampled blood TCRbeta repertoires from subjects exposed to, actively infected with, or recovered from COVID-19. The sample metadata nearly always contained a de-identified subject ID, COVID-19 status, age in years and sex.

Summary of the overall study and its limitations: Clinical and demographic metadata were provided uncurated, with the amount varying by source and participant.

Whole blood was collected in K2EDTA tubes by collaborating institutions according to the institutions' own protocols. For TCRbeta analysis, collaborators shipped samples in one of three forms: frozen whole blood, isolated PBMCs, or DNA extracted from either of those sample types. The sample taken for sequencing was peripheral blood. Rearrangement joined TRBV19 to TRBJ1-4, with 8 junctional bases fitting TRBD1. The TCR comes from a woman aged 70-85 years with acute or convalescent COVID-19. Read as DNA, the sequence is TGTGCCAGTGCCTCGACAGGGGCTGAAAAACTGTTTTTT. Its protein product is CASASTGAEKLFF.